Below are 14 T cell receptor beta chains sequenced from a single sample in a study of CD8+CD57+ T cells in acquired aplastic anemia. Researchers used genomic DNA as the template to profile TCR beta VDJ and CDR3. From the reads, TCRdb called clonotypes with MiXCR, one entry per CDR3 protein. The sample shows about 180,000 distinct CDR3 sequences, 35% to 50% of them seen only once. The sample consisted of sorted CD4+, CD8+, or CD8+CD57+ T cells (not recorded which) from PBMCs. These receptors all stem from a human donor in good health.

The V and J genes are TRBV6-1 and TRBJ2-1, with no clear D. This CDR3 is built from 17 residues. Trimming pared 0 bases from V and 4 bases from J, leaving 16 bases between. Germline CDR1 reads MNHNS; CDR2 reads SASEGT. The CDR3 reads CASSEARRDSRYNEQFF. The CDR3 bases are TGTGCCAGCAGTGAAGCAAGAAGGGATTCGAGGTACAATGAGCAGTTCTTC.

This clonotype was found many times. The V gene is TRBV12-3 or TRBV12-4, the J gene TRBJ2-7, with D perhaps matching TRBD1 (5 bases). The V end was cut by 5 bases, the J end by 4 bases, with 15 bases between. The CDR3 is 14 amino acids. The CDR3 DNA sequence: TGTGCCAGCAGTCCAAGACAGTTACCGTACGAGCAGTACTTC. It codes for CASSPRQLPYEQYF.

The table lists this clonotype with a few counts. The V and J genes are TRBV18 and TRBJ2-5; weak D call: TRBD1 (5 bases). The CDR3 is 17 amino acids. With 4 bases removed from V and 5 bases from J, the gap between germline ends came to 23 bases. Germline values: CDR1 KGHSH, CDR2 LQKENI. DNA of the CDR3: TGTGCCAGCTCACTTCAAACCCCGGACACCTCTGTGGAGACCCAGTACTTC. This translates into CASSLQTPDTSVETQYF.

A note on this clonotype: This clone may be a read error of a much larger clone one base away. The rearrangement uses TRBV7-2 and TRBJ1-2, with 9 positions matching TRBD1. Germline CDR1 reads SGHTA; CDR2 reads FQGNSA. The CDR3 has 15 amino acids. In nucleotides, the CDR3 is TGTGCCAGCACCGCCGGGACAGGGTTAGATAATGGCCACACCTTC. It codes for CASTAGTGLDNGHTF. Full variable domain (remainder filled in from reference TRBV7-2 and TRBJ1-2): GAGVSQSPSNKVTEKGKDVELRCDPISGHTALYWYRQSLGQGLEFLIYFQGNSAPDKSGLPSDRFSAERTGGSVSTLTIQRTQQEDSAVYLCASTAGTGLDNGHTFGSGTRLTVV.

This clonotype was seen many times. The J gene is TRBJ1-1, the V gene TRBV2; no firm D call. CDR1 SNHLY and CDR2 FYNNEI come from the germline V gene. CDR3 size: 13 residues. Trimming left V 1 base short and J 5 bases short, with 8 bases between. CDR3 coding DNA: TGTGCCAGCAGTGAAGACTGGGATACTGAAGCTTTCTTT. It codes for CASSEDWDTEAFF.

This clonotype has only one observation. J is TRBJ1-5 and V is TRBV20-1, with D uncertain. V shed 5 bases and J shed 1 base, with 6 bases lying between them. The CDR3 spans 12 residues. Germline V gene sequence: CDR1 DFQATT, CDR2 SNEGSKA (reference sequence). The CDR3 region is CSALESNQPQHF. CDR3 in DNA: TGCAGTGCTCTGGAAAGCAATCAGCCCCAGCATTTT.

A word on this clonotype: A read error may explain this, as a much larger clone is one base away. The chain carries TRBV19 and TRBJ2-1; D is perhaps TRBD1 (5 bases). In germline, CDR1 is LNHDA, CDR2 SQIVND (reference sequence). V was pared by 4 bases and J by 0 bases, with 16 bases between. This CDR3 region has 17 residues. The CDR3 loop reads CASSTLLGATSYNEQFF. The CDR3 region has the DNA TGTGCCAGTAGTACTTTGCTTGGGGCGACCTCCTACAATGAGCAGTTCTTC. Drawing the rest from reference TRBV19 and TRBJ2-1, the complete variable domain is DGGITQSPKYLFRKEGQNVTLSCEQNLNHDAMYWYRQDPGQGLRLIYYSQIVNDFQKGDIAEGYSVSREKKESFPLTVTSAQKNPTAFYLCASSTLLGATSYNEQFFGPGTRLTVL.

This clonotype has at least ten counts. The rearrangement uses TRBV29-1 and TRBJ2-3; TRBD2 aligns across 10 bases. The CDR3 consists of 14 residues. CDR1 SQVTM and CDR2 ANQGSEA come from the germline V gene. V was pared by 3 bases and J by 6 bases, with 6 bases of the junction left unmatched. The CDR3 here is CSVDPSGSGDTQYF. In nucleotides, the CDR3 is TGCAGCGTTGACCCTAGCGGGAGCGGGGATACGCAGTATTTT.

There are many counts of this clonotype. This CDR3 is CATSRDRAEETQYF. DNA for the CDR3: TGTGCCACCAGCAGAGATAGGGCAGAAGAGACCCAGTACTTC. V is TRBV15 and J is TRBJ2-5; D not certain. CDR1 and CDR2 (germline): LNHNV, YYDKDF (reference sequence). This CDR3 is 14 amino acids long. The V and J ends lost 0 bases and 3 bases respectively, with 8 bases between them.

As concerns this clonotype: It may be a read error: a sequence one base away is much more abundant. Likely a read error: the CDR3 ends without its conserved phenylalanine or tryptophan. This sequence joins TRBV12-3 or TRBV12-4 and TRBJ2-3, with TRBD1 as a possible D gene (5 bases). V lost 4 bases and J 1 base, leaving 12 bases between the germline ends. CDR3 length: 15 residues. CDR3 protein: CASSYAQAGTDTQYL. CDR3 DNA sequence: TGTGCCAGCAGTTATGCACAGGCGGGCACAGATACGCAGTATCTT.

V usage is TRBV10-3 and J usage is TRBJ1-1; no clear D. In germline, CDR1 is ENHRY, CDR2 SYGVKD. Trimming stripped 1 base from V and 4 bases from J, with 4 bases between. The CDR3 is made up of 12 amino acids. For the CDR3, the DNA is TGTGCCATCAGTGAGTATCGCACTGAAGCTTTCTTT. As protein: CAISEYRTEAFF.

This clonotype showed up just a few times. The V gene is TRBV7-8, the J gene TRBJ2-7; perhaps TRBD2 as D (5 bases). The CDR3 extends over 12 amino acids. Germline-derived CDR1 and CDR2 are SGHVS and FQNEAQ. V was shortened by 1 base and J by 7 bases, with 8 bases between the two germline ends. CDR3 residues: CASSLVSGEQYF. The CDR3 bases are TGTGCCAGCAGCTTAGTCTCGGGGGAGCAGTACTTC. The full variable domain, its missing parts supplied by reference TRBV7-8 and TRBJ2-7, is GAGVSQSPRYKVAKRGQDVALRCDPISGHVSLFWYQQALGQGPEFLTYFQNEAQLDKSGLPSDRFFAERPEGSVSTLKIQRTQQEDSAVYLCASSLVSGEQYFGPGTRLTVT.

In this sample, this clonotype turned up once. The rearrangement joins TRBV29-1 to TRBJ2-7; the D is unclear. CDR1 SQVTM and CDR2 ANQGSEA come from the germline V gene. Deletions cut 4 bases from V and 1 base from J, with 8 bases between. This CDR3 has 12 amino acids. CDR3 amino acids: CSVGSVSYEQYF. Here the CDR3 DNA reads TGCAGCGTTGGATCCGTGTCCTACGAGCAGTACTTC.

This clonotype showed up many times. This chain joins TRBV19 and TRBJ1-5; 12 nucleotides agree with TRBD1. J gave up 2 bases and V 4 bases, and 6 bases lay outside the gene matches. The CDR3 covers 17 residues. The germline gives CDR1 LNHDA, CDR2 SQIVND (reference sequence). The chain's CDR3 is CASSTGQGAAGNQPQHF. As DNA, the CDR3 is TGTGCCAGTAGTACGGGACAGGGGGCGGCGGGCAATCAGCCCCAGCATTTT.